These T cell receptor beta chains were read from a single sample in a study of T cell repertoires in ileal Crohn's disease. Method: immunoSEQ multiplex PCR; TCRdb's copy keeps in-frame clones and lacks some. Of about 15,000 clones listed, roughly 78% are singletons. Sequenced sample: ileal tissue. These receptors came from an adult with Crohn's disease. Each CDR3 is given with its conserved first and last residue. D genes are given only for firm matches. Not every row has a clone size; where given, it reads once, few, many or a size class.

clone_size,d_call,v_call,cdr3_length,j_call,cdr3_nt,cdr3_aa
few,NA,TRBV6-5,15,TRBJ1-1,TGTGCCAGCAATCTCTTGACACTGCCTAACACTGAAGCTTTCTTT,CASNLLTLPNTEAFF
NA,NA,TRBV27,15,TRBJ2-7,TGTGCCAGCAGTTCCACAGGGAGAGGGGCCTACGAGCAGTACTTC,CASSSTGRGAYEQYF
NA,NA,TRBV7-9,13,TRBJ2-1,TGTGCCAGCAGCTTGGAGGTAGCTCATGAGCAGTTCTTC,CASSLEVAHEQFF
NA,TRBD1,TRBV9,12,TRBJ1-1,TGTGCCAGCAGCGCGGACAGGGGGCGAGCTTTCTTT,CASSADRGRAFF
NA,NA,TRBV5-6,15,TRBJ1-5,TGTGCCAGCAGCCACCAAGGCGCGGACAGTCAGCCCCAGCATTTT,CASSHQGADSQPQHF
NA,NA,TRBV7-6,15,TRBJ2-3,TGTGCCAGCAGCTCCGAGGCGGGGCGCACAGATACGCAGTATTTT,CASSSEAGRTDTQYF
NA,NA,TRBV15,15,TRBJ1-5,TGTGCCACCAGCAGAGATGTACAGAGCAATCAGCCCCAGCATTTT,CATSRDVQSNQPQHF
once,NA,TRBV5-6,14,TRBJ1-3,TGTGCCAGTAAGCAGGGAATCTCTGGAAACACCATATATTTT,CASKQGISGNTIYF
NA,NA,TRBV9,15,TRBJ2-7,TGTGCCAGCAGCGCATCGGACGGACTCCTCTACGAGCAGTACTTC,CASSASDGLLYEQYF
NA,NA,TRBV30,13,TRBJ1-3,TGTGCCTCGACGGGGGGGGCTGGAAACACCATATATTTT,CASTGGAGNTIYF
NA,NA,TRBV11-2,13,TRBJ2-5,TGTGCCAGCAGCTTAGTCCTTCAAGAGACCCAGTACTTC,CASSLVLQETQYF
NA,TRBD1,TRBV5-4,17,TRBJ1-6,TGTGCCAGCAGCCTCCCCGGGGCAGGGGGCCAAAATTCACCCCTCCACTTT,CASSLPGAGGQNSPLHF
NA,TRBD2,TRBV10-2,15,TRBJ2-3,TGCGCCAGCAGTGAGTGGGGGGGACCCACAGATACGCAGTATTTT,CASSEWGGPTDTQYF
NA,NA,TRBV10-1,13,TRBJ1-5,TGCGCCAGCAGTGAGGGGACTAGTCAGCCCCAGCATTTT,CASSEGTSQPQHF
NA,NA,TRBV5-4,17,TRBJ2-1,TGTGCCAGCAGCTCGCCCAAAACCGGGATTGGTGGCAATGAGCAGTTCTTC,CASSSPKTGIGGNEQFF
NA,TRBD2,TRBV6-5,16,TRBJ2-1,TGTGCCAGCAGTTACCGGACTAGCGGGACCTACAATGAGCAGTTCTTC,CASSYRTSGTYNEQFF
medium-sized,TRBD1,TRBV4-1,16,TRBJ1-1,TGCGCCAGCAGCGTACAGGGGGCTAAGGTGAACACTGAAGCTTTCTTT,CASSVQGAKVNTEAFF
NA,TRBD2,TRBV9,17,TRBJ2-3,TGTGCCAGCAGCGTAGGGACTAGCGGGGGGTACACAGATACGCAGTATTTT,CASSVGTSGGYTDTQYF
NA,TRBD1,TRBV7-3,16,TRBJ2-3,TGTGCCAGCAGCTTAAAAGGGACAGGGCTAACAGATACGCAGTATTTT,CASSLKGTGLTDTQYF
NA,NA,TRBV5-1,16,TRBJ1-4,TGCGCCAGCAGCTTGGGGCCCCGCACAACTAATGAAAAACTGTTTTTT,CASSLGPRTTNEKLFF
NA,TRBD2,TRBV19,14,TRBJ2-1,TGTGCCAGTAGTTGGGGGAGGGCGGGGGATGAGCAGTTCTTC,CASSWGRAGDEQFF
NA,TRBD1,TRBV27,15,TRBJ2-7,TGTGCCAGCAGTCCAGGACAGGGGATCGGCTACGAGCAGTACTTC,CASSPGQGIGYEQYF
NA,NA,TRBV19,18,TRBJ1-5,TGTGCCAGTAGTATGAAACCACAGGGTTCTTCGGGCAATCAGCCCCAGCATTTT,CASSMKPQGSSGNQPQHF
NA,TRBD2,TRBV5-4,15,TRBJ2-1,TGTGCCAGCAGCTTCCCTAGCGGGGGAGACAATGAGCAGTTCTTC,CASSFPSGGDNEQFF
NA,TRBD2,TRBV4-1,15,TRBJ2-1,TGCGCCAGCAGCCATAGCGGGGGATCCTACAATGAGCAGTTCTTC,CASSHSGGSYNEQFF
NA,NA,TRBV4-1,14,TRBJ2-7,TGCGCCAGCAGCCAAGATCAGTCAGTTTGGGAGCAGTACTTC,CASSQDQSVWEQYF
NA,TRBD1,TRBV5-1,16,TRBJ2-1,TGCGCCAGCAGCTTAACTGGACAGGGTTCCTACAATGAGCAGTTCTTC,CASSLTGQGSYNEQFF
NA,TRBD2,TRBV7-6,14,TRBJ2-5,TGTGCCAGCAGCGTTAGCGGGGGCCAAGAGACCCAGTACTTC,CASSVSGGQETQYF
NA,TRBD1,TRBV11-3,14,TRBJ2-2,TGTGCCAGCAGTGGACAGGGGCGGACCGGGGAGCTGTTTTTT,CASSGQGRTGELFF
NA,TRBD1,TRBV30,18,TRBJ1-5,TGTGCCTGGAGTCCCCGGGGACAGGGACGAAGAAGCAATCAGCCCCAGCATTTT,CAWSPRGQGRRSNQPQHF
NA,NA,TRBV11-2,16,TRBJ1-2,TGTGCCAGCAGCCTCCGCCCCTGGACAGACTCCGATGGCTACACCTTC,CASSLRPWTDSDGYTF
NA,TRBD1,TRBV9,15,TRBJ1-1,TGTGCCAGCAGCGTTTCAGGGGGCGGGATCACTGAAGCTTTCTTT,CASSVSGGGITEAFF
NA,TRBD1,TRBV18,16,TRBJ2-5,TGTGCCAGCTCACCAATCGGACAGGGGGCGATCGAGACCCAGTACTTC,CASSPIGQGAIETQYF
NA,NA,TRBV10-3,15,TRBJ2-7,TGTGCCATCAGGGTAGAGGGTTCCAGCTCCTACGAGCAGTACTTC,CAIRVEGSSSYEQYF
NA,NA,TRBV5-1,13,TRBJ1-2,TGCGCCAGCAGCCCCCTGCAGGGGAATGGCTACACCTTC,CASSPLQGNGYTF
few,NA,TRBV11-2,15,TRBJ1-1,TGTGCCAGCAGCTCCAGGGTAGGGGTGGACACTGAAGCTTTCTTT,CASSSRVGVDTEAFF
medium-sized,NA,TRBV19,13,TRBJ2-1,TGTGCCAGTAGCGGACTGGGTGGGGATGAGCAGTTCTTC,CASSGLGGDEQFF
NA,NA,TRBV19,14,TRBJ1-3,TGTGCCAGTAGGGCACCGACTTTCGGAAACACCATATATTTT,CASRAPTFGNTIYF
NA,TRBD1,TRBV19,16,TRBJ1-5,TGTGCCAGTAGTTCCACCGGGACAGGGGTTAATCAGCCCCAGCATTTT,CASSSTGTGVNQPQHF
few,NA,TRBV21-1,17,TRBJ1-6,TGTGCCAGTCTGAAACTCCAGCCAGGCCAGGTTAATTCACCCCTCCACTTT,CASLKLQPGQVNSPLHF
NA,NA,TRBV2,14,TRBJ2-3,TGTGCCAGCAGTGAAGCGCAGGGATCAGATACGCAGTATTTT,CASSEAQGSDTQYF